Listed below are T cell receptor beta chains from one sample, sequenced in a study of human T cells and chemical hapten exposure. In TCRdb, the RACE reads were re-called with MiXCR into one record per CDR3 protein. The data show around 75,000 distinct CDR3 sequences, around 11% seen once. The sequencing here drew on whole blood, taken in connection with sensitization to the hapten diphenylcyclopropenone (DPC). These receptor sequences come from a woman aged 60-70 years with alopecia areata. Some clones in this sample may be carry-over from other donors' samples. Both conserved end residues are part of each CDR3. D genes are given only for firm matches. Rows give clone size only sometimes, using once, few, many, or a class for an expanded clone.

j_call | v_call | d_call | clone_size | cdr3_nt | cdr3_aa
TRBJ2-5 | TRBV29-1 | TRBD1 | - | TGCAGCGTGGGACAGGGGGAGACCCAGTACTTC | CSVGQGETQYF
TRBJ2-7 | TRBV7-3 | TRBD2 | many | TGTGCCAGCAGCTTAGCGGGGGATTACGAGCAGTACTTC | CASSLAGDYEQYF
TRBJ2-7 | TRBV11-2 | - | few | TGTGCCAGCAGCTTCGTACGGGGGCTAAACTTCGACGAGCAGTACTTC | CASSFVRGLNFDEQYF
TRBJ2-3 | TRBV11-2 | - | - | TGTGCCAGCAGCTTAGATCCGCAGGTACAAGATACGCAGTATTTT | CASSLDPQVQDTQYF
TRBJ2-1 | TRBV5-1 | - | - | TGCGCCAGCAGCTTGGCCGAAGCGGTTTACAATGAGCAGTTCTTC | CASSLAEAVYNEQFF
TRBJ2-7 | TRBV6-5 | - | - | TGTGCCAGCAGTTTGGGATTTTCCTACGAGCAGTACTTC | CASSLGFSYEQYF
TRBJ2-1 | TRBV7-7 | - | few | TGTGCTAGCAGCGCTTGGACAGATAATGAGCAGTTCTTC | CASSAWTDNEQFF
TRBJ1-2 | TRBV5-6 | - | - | TGTGCCAGCAGCCCCCAGGACCGAAAGTACTATGGCTACACCTTC | CASSPQDRKYYGYTF
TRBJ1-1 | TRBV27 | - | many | TGTGCCAGCAGTTTAACCTCGATCTTCGGTCCTGAAGCTTTCTTT | CASSLTSIFGPEAFF
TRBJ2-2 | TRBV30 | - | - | TGTGCCTGGAGTGTATGGGTCGGCTCGACCGGGGAGCTGTTTTTT | CAWSVWVGSTGELFF
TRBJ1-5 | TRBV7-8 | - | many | TGTGCCAGCAGCTTAGGACGGGTTAGCAATCAGCCCCAGCATTTT | CASSLGRVSNQPQHF
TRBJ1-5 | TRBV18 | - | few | TGTGCCAGCTCACCGGGGTACGGCAGGGGAGGTGATCAGCCCCAGCATTTT | CASSPGYGRGGDQPQHF
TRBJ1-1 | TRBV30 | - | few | TGTGCCTGGAGTGAGTCTCATTACACTGAAGCTTTCTTT | CAWSESHYTEAFF
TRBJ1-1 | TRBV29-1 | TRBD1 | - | TGCAGCGTTGGAAGGGGGCAGAACACTGAAGCTTTCTTT | CSVGRGQNTEAFF
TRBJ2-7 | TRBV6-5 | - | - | TGTGCCAGCAGTTACGCCGGGGGCGATTCCTACGAGCAGTACTTC | CASSYAGGDSYEQYF
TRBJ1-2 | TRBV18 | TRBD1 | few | TGTGCCAGCTCACCCATAACGACCCCCTCAGGGGGCGATCAACTTGTAGGCGGCTACACCTTC | CASSPITTPSGGDQLVGGYTF
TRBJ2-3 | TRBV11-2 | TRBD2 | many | TGTGCCAGCAGCCCAATCCGGGGGGGTCCGATTAAGAACACAGATACGCAGTATTTT | CASSPIRGGPIKNTDTQYF
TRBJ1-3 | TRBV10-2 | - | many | TGCGCCAGCAGTGAGTCGGGACGGCATGGAAACACCATATATTTT | CASSESGRHGNTIYF
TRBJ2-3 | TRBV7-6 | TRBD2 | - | TGTGCCAGCAGCCCAATACTAGCGGGGGCTATCACAGATACGCAGTATTTT | CASSPILAGAITDTQYF
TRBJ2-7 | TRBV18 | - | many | TGTGCCAGCTCACCACCGGGCGGTGGGGGTTCCTACGAGCAGTACTTC | CASSPPGGGGSYEQYF
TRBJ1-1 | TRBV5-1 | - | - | TGCGCCAGCAGCTTGACCCGCACGGTAACTGAAGCTTTCTTT | CASSLTRTVTEAFF
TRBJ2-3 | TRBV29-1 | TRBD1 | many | TGCAGCTTCCAGGGGGCCGCAGATACGCAGTATTTT | CSFQGAADTQYF
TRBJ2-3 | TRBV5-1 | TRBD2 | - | TGCGCCAGCAGCTACGGGGGGGCTAGCACAGATACGCAGTATTTT | CASSYGGASTDTQYF
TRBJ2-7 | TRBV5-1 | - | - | TGCGCCAGCAGCTTGACTGGATTTTCCTACGAGCAGTACTTC | CASSLTGFSYEQYF
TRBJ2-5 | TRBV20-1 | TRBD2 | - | TGCAGTGCTATTCGACTAGCGGGGGGGAACTTACAAGAGACCCAGTACTTC | CSAIRLAGGNLQETQYF
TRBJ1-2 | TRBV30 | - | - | TGTGCCTGGACCGCGGAGGGCTATGGCTACACCTTC | CAWTAEGYGYTF
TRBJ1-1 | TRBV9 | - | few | TGTGCCAGCAGCCCCCCGCCGTACACTGAAGCTTTCTTT | CASSPPPYTEAFF
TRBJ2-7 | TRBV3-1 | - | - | TGTGCCAGCAGGAAAAGCTACGAGCAGTACTTC | CASRKSYEQYF
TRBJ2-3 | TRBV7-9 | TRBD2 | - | TGTGCCAGCAGCTACAGGACTAGTTTGGCAGATACGCAGTATTTT | CASSYRTSLADTQYF
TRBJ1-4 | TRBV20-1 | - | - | TGCAGTGCTAGAGATTTCCGTCGGGGAGGGGAAAAACTGTTTTTT | CSARDFRRGGEKLFF
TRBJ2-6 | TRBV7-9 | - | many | TGTGCCAGCAGCTTAGCTGACGGGCTCTCTGGGGCCAACGTCCTGACTTTC | CASSLADGLSGANVLTF
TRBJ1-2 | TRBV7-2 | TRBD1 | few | TGTGCCAGCAGCTTAGGGCAGGGGGCTCTTGGCTACACCTTC | CASSLGQGALGYTF
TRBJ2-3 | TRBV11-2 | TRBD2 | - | TGTGCCAGCAGCTTAGCGGCGGGGGGGGCCGGAGATACGCAGTATTTT | CASSLAAGGAGDTQYF
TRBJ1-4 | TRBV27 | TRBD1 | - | TGTGCCAGCAGTTTACAGGGGGCGGGGGAAAAACTGTTTTTT | CASSLQGAGEKLFF
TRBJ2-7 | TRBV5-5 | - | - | TGTGCCAGCAGCCCCCTGGCAGGGTATGGATACGAGCAGTACTTC | CASSPLAGYGYEQYF
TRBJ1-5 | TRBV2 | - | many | TGTGCCAGCAGTCAGGGGTTGGATCAGCCCCAGCATTTT | CASSQGLDQPQHF
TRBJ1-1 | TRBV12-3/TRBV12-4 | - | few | TGTGCCAGCAGTCTACTGGGTCTCCCCATTGAAGCTTTCTTT | CASSLLGLPIEAFF
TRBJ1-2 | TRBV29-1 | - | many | TGCAGCGTTGAAGCCCAAATCACTCAGCGCTACACCTTC | CSVEAQITQRYTF
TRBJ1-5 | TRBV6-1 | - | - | TGTGCCAGCAGTGAGAGACCCAATCAGCCCCAGCATTTT | CASSERPNQPQHF
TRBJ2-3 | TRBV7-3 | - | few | TGTGCCAGCAGCTGGGCGATGGAAGATACGCAGTATTTT | CASSWAMEDTQYF
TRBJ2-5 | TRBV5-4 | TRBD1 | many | TGTGCCAGCACCTCCTCAAAGGGACAGGGCGGGTTAGAGACCCAGTACTTC | CASTSSKGQGGLETQYF